Below are 23 T cell receptor beta chains sequenced from a single sample in a study of OX40 agonist ivuxolimab in advanced cancers. TCRdb keeps only in-frame clones here, not all; method: immunoSEQ multiplex PCR. The sample holds 70,000 or so clones, 84% seen once. The sample in question was CD4+ or CD8+ T cells sorted from blood, obtained in a trial of the OX40 agonist ivuxolimab. The receptors were gathered from an adult with an advanced solid tumor such as melanoma, head and neck, liver or kidney cancer.

The genes are TRBV21-1 and TRBJ2-3; TRBD2, the table's D call, lacks a check against the DNA. TRBV21-1 is reported as a pseudogene. CDR3 size: 20 residues. The CDR3 loop reads CASSKALVWKREGEADTQYF. CDR3 DNA sequence: TGTGCCAGCAGCAAAGCGCTTGTATGGAAGCGGGAGGGTGAAGCAGATACGCAGTATTTT.

The J gene is TRBJ1-5, the V gene TRBV7-2; maybe TRBD1 (5 bases). CDR1 and CDR2 from the germline V gene are SGHTA and FQGNSA. This CDR3 is built from 14 residues. V was cut by 5 bases and J by 6 bases, with 14 bases left in between. The CDR3 DNA follows: TGTGCCAGCAGCCGTGGGTCGGGGGTTCAGCCCCAGCATTTT. Encoded protein: CASSRGSGVQPQHF.

The chain links TRBV5-4 to TRBJ2-1; D gene ambiguous. In germline, CDR1 is SGHNT, CDR2 YYREEE (reference sequence). The V end lost 0 bases, the J end lost 5 bases, and 6 bases lay between the germline ends. There are 13 residues in the CDR3. The CDR3 sequence is CASSLVANNEQFF. CDR3 in DNA: TGTGCCAGCAGCTTGGTGGCCAACAATGAGCAGTTCTTC. The full variable domain, rest sourced from reference TRBV5-4 and TRBJ2-1, is ETGVTQSPTHLIKTRGQQVTLRCSSQSGHNTVSWYQQALGQGPQFIFQYYREEENGRGNFPPRFSGLQFPNYSSELNVNALELDDSALYLCASSLVANNEQFFGPGTRLTVL.

J is TRBJ1-1 and V is TRBV19, with D possibly matching TRBD1 (5 bases). CDR3 length: 14 residues. Germline lookup yields CDR1 LNHDA and CDR2 SQIVND (reference sequence). V gave up 6 bases and J gave up 5 bases, with 16 bases separating them. The CDR3 nucleotides are TGTGCCAGTAGGGTAGACAGCGGAACGACTGAAGCTTTCTTT. It encodes CASRVDSGTTEAFF.

The chain links TRBV2 to TRBJ1-5, with a possible D match to TRBD1 (5 bases). Germline V lookup: CDR1 SNHLY, CDR2 FYNNEI. The CDR3 consists of 14 residues. Trimming took 3 bases from V and 3 from J, leaving 9 bases between them. The CDR3 region is CASSDREINQPQHF. The CDR3, as DNA: TGTGCCAGCAGTGACAGGGAAATCAATCAGCCCCAGCATTTT.

This clone was detected a few times. The rearrangement joins TRBV5-1 to TRBJ1-2; D uncertain. The CDR3 runs to 12 residues. Germline V gene lookup returns CDR1 SGHRS and CDR2 YFSETQ. V lost 3 bases and J 6 bases, leaving 9 bases between the germline ends. The CDR3 coding sequence is TGCGCCAGCAGCTCGCCCCCCGATGGCTACACCTTC. It specifies CASSSPPDGYTF.

The genes are TRBV19 and TRBJ2-7, with TRBD1 as a possible D gene (6 bases). The germline V and J ends were trimmed by 2 bases and 8 bases, with 13 bases remaining between them. The CDR3 is made up of 13 amino acids. Germline loops: CDR1 LNHDA, CDR2 SQIVND (reference sequence). In nucleotides, the CDR3 is TGTGCCAGTAGTATATCCAGGGGCGACCAGCAGTACTTC. It codes for CASSISRGDQQYF.

DNA of the CDR3: TGTGCCAGCAGTTCCCCAAGGACTAGCGGCCAAGAGACCCAGTACTTC. Protein sequence: CASSSPRTSGQETQYF. This rearrangement joins TRBV6-5 to TRBJ2-5; 10 bases line up with TRBD2. Per the germline V gene, CDR1 is MNHEY and CDR2 is SVGAGI. J lost 1 base, V lost 4 bases, and 6 bases had no gene match. This CDR3 has 16 amino acids.

V and J are TRBV7-3 and TRBJ2-2; 7 bases map to TRBD2. The junction had 6 bases not matched to a gene; V was cut back by 7 bases and J by 7 bases. Per the germline V gene, CDR1 is SGHTA and CDR2 is FQGTGA. The CDR3 spans 13 residues. The CDR3 is CASKERGGGELFF. In DNA, the CDR3 is TGTGCCAGCAAGGAGCGGGGCGGCGGGGAGCTGTTTTTT.

The chain is built from TRBV6-1 and TRBJ2-7; TRBD2 matches 8 bases. After removal of 6 bases from V and 5 bases from J, the junction contained 9 bases not matched to a gene. The CDR3 length is 14 residues. CDR1 is MNHNS and CDR2 is SASEGT in the germline V gene. CDR3 nucleotides: TGTGCCAGCAGCCCCCGAGCGGGAGCGGACGAGCAGTACTTC. Translating it yields CASSPRAGADEQYF.

Comment on this clone: The same CDR3 can be traced to other DNA sequences in this sample. The V call is TRBV18, the J call TRBJ1-5; D gene ambiguous. V lost 3 bases and J 1 base, leaving 4 bases between the germline ends. This CDR3 spans 13 amino acids. Germline V CDR1 and CDR2: KGHSH, LQKENI. The CDR3 loop is CASSPDSNQPQHF. CDR3 bases: TGTGCCAGCTCACCTGACAGCAATCAGCCCCAGCATTTT.

This clone has only a few counts. The V and J genes are TRBV10-3 and TRBJ2-7; tentatively, D is TRBD1 or TRBD2 (7 bases each). The CDR3 runs 15 residues. Germline-derived CDR1 and CDR2 are ENHRY and SYGVKD. Trimming cost V 7 bases and J 2 bases, with 18 bases left between them. DNA of the CDR3: TGTGCCATCACCCTAGCGGCAGGGGGGACCTACGAGCAGTACTTC. This translates into CAITLAAGGTYEQYF.

In its sample, this clone was seen a few times. The J gene is TRBJ2-7, the V gene TRBV23-1; D is perhaps TRBD1 (6 bases). TRBV23-1 is an ORF for which the function is uncertain. The V gene lost 7 bases and the J gene lost 0 bases, with 25 bases spanning the gap. The CDR3 extends over 18 amino acids. In DNA, the CDR3 is TGCGCCAGCAACCCCGCTAAAATACAGGGATCCAGCTCCTACGAGCAGTACTTC. Its translation is CASNPAKIQGSSSYEQYF.

This clone has only a few counts. This rearrangement joins TRBV10-2 to TRBJ2-7; no clear D gene. Germline loops: CDR1 WSHSY, CDR2 SAAADI. CDR3 length equals 11 residues. V was trimmed by 6 bases and J by 0 bases, leaving 3 bases between them. The CDR3 here is CASRDSYEQYF. CDR3 in DNA: TGCGCCAGCAGGGACTCCTACGAGCAGTACTTC.

The chain combines TRBV6-1 with TRBJ1-6, with unresolved D. CDR3 length: 13 amino acids. Looked up from germline, CDR1 is MNHNS and CDR2 is SASEGT. Trimming took 9 bases from V and 7 from J, leaving 13 bases between them. In DNA form, the CDR3 reads TGTGCCAGTAGGCAATCGGGGAATTCACCCCTCCACTTT. It is translated as CASRQSGNSPLHF.

This chain uses TRBV6-5 with TRBJ2-7, with D possibly being TRBD2 (6 bases). V was pared by 6 bases and J by 2 bases, with 17 bases between. The CDR3 sequence is 15 residues long. Per the germline V gene, CDR1 is MNHEY and CDR2 is SVGAGI. The CDR3 DNA reads as TGTGCCAGCAGGTCCGGGACTTTCCTGCCCTACGAGCAGTACTTC. Translated, it gives CASRSGTFLPYEQYF.

V gene TRBV11-2 combines with J gene TRBJ2-2; perhaps TRBD1 as D (6 bases). CDR3 size: 17 residues. V dropped 3 bases and J dropped 0 bases, with 14 bases sitting between them. Germline loops: CDR1 SGHAT, CDR2 FQNNGV. The chain's CDR3 is CASSFNRALTNTGELFF. DNA for the CDR3: TGTGCCAGCAGCTTTAACAGGGCGCTGACGAACACCGGGGAGCTGTTTTTT.

The genes are TRBV4-2 and TRBJ2-5; D is ambiguous. From germline, CDR1 is LGHNA and CDR2 YNFKEQ. The CDR3 loop spans 12 amino acids. V was trimmed by 0 bases and J by 4 bases, leaving 3 bases between them. The CDR3 loop is CASSQDTETQYF. In nucleotides, the CDR3 is TGTGCCAGCAGCCAAGACACAGAGACCCAGTACTTC.

V gene TRBV7-2 combines with J gene TRBJ1-1; TRBD1 is a possible D gene (5 bases). Deletions cut 1 base from V and 7 bases from J, with 7 bases between. Germline V gene lookup returns CDR1 SGHTA and CDR2 FQGNSA. This CDR3 region has 12 residues. This CDR3 is CASSLGQIEAFF. The CDR3 region has the DNA TGTGCCAGCAGCTTAGGACAGATTGAAGCTTTCTTT.

The rearrangement joins TRBV7-9 to TRBJ2-1; D call uncertain. Germline CDR1 reads SEHNR; CDR2 reads FQNEAQ (reference sequence). This CDR3 is 13 amino acids long. Trimming removed 1 base from V and 7 bases from J, with 8 bases in between. CDR3 sequence (DNA): TGTGCCAGCAGCTTAGAAGGGCGAAATGAGCAGTTCTTC. Translated, it gives CASSLEGRNEQFF.

This clone came up a few times. The chain is built from TRBV27 and TRBJ1-4, with TRBD1 as a possible D gene (5 bases). This CDR3 has 15 residues. The germline V and J ends were trimmed by 5 bases and 4 bases, with 14 bases remaining between them. CDR1 and CDR2 from the germline V gene are MNHEY and SMNVEV (reference sequence). CDR3 sequence: CASSRLGAGNEKLFF. Here the CDR3 DNA reads TGTGCCAGCAGTAGACTCGGGGCGGGTAATGAAAAACTGTTTTTT.

This clone showed up just a few times. This rearrangement joins TRBV20-1 to TRBJ2-1; D unresolved. V was trimmed by 3 bases and J by 9 bases, leaving 9 bases between them. This CDR3 has 11 amino acids. Germline CDR1 reads DFQATT; CDR2 reads SNEGSKA (reference sequence). The CDR3 here is CSASVLSEQFF. In nucleotides, the CDR3 is TGCAGTGCTAGCGTCCTTTCTGAGCAGTTCTTC.

This chain joins TRBV18 and TRBJ2-2; TRBD1 or TRBD2 may be the D gene (6 bases each). Germline V CDR1 and CDR2: KGHSH, LQKENI. The CDR3 totals 16 residues. V shed 3 bases and J shed 0 bases, with 11 bases lying between them. DNA for the CDR3: TGTGCCAGCTCACCTGTCGGGGGCCCGAACACCGGGGAGCTGTTTTTT. This codes for CASSPVGGPNTGELFF. The variable domain in full, with the rest retrieved from reference TRBV18 and TRBJ2-2, is NAGVMQNPRHLVRRRGQEARLRCSPMKGHSHVYWYRQLPEEGLKFMVYLQKENIIDESGMPKERFSAEFPKEGPSILRIQQVVRGDSAAYFCASSPVGGPNTGELFFGEGSRLTVL.